This TCR beta chain was sequenced in a study of blood T cell repertoires in COVID-19. Overall study context: PBMCs, B-cell-depleted T cells, or T cells provided the cDNA or gDNA that made up the material.

Germline CDR1 is MGHRA and CDR2 is YSYEKL. V was shortened by 0 bases and J by 0 bases, with 14 bases between the two germline ends. CDR3 length: 18 residues. Seattle cases were enrolled at active infection and followed longitudinally. Generated by immunoSEQ multiplex PCR, the TCRdb table keeps only in-frame clones and is missing some. The table includes approximately 290,000 clones, 84% detected once. This sequence originates from a person aged 70 to 85 with COVID-19, enrolled during active disease. The chain combines TRBV4-1 with TRBJ2-2, with TRBD1 as a possible D gene (5 bases). Sequencing was performed on peripheral blood. The CDR3 sequence is CASSQDRAGYANTGELFF. CDR3 DNA sequence: TGCGCCAGCAGCCAAGACCGGGCAGGGTACGCGAACACCGGGGAGCTGTTTTTT.